A selection of T cell receptor beta chains follows, all from one sample in a study of T-cell reconstitution after alpha-beta-depleted transplantation in children. TCRdb itself ran the PCR reads through MiXCR, one entry per CDR3 protein. The repertoire has more than 400,000 distinct CDR3 sequences, roughly 44% of them found once; the top ten carry about 30%. Sequencing used PBMCs, obtained before TCRalphabeta/CD19-depleted stem cell transplant. These receptors were collected from a girl aged 2 to 10 with aplastic anemia, due to receive a stem cell transplant. Each CDR3 is given with its conserved first and last residue. A D gene is named only where the DNA matches it firmly. Not all rows give a size; the values are once, few, many and, for expanded clones, a class.

>NA|TRBV20-1|NA|16|TRBJ2-1
CSAPTGPLSSYNEQFF
TGCAGTGCCCCGACTGGCCCTCTAAGCTCCTACAATGAGCAGTTCTTC
>NA|TRBV7-3|TRBD2|14|TRBJ2-1
CASSLGGRENEQFF
TGTGCCAGCAGCTTAGGCGGGAGGGAAAATGAGCAGTTCTTC
>many|TRBV24-1|NA|14|TRBJ2-3
CATSDLPEEDTQYF
TGTGCCACCAGTGATTTGCCGGAGGAGGATACGCAGTATTTT
>NA|TRBV5-1|NA|16|TRBJ2-7
CASSSGEGFNGHEQYF
TGCGCCAGCAGCTCGGGTGAGGGGTTCAACGGTCACGAGCAGTACTTC
>many|TRBV20-1|NA|14|TRBJ2-7
CSARDLGGEYEQYF
TGCAGTGCTAGAGATCTGGGGGGAGAATACGAGCAGTACTTC
>NA|TRBV20-1|NA|15|TRBJ2-7
CSARVGASVSYEQYF
TGCAGTGCTAGAGTAGGGGCCTCAGTCTCCTACGAGCAGTACTTC
>NA|TRBV10-3|NA|16|TRBJ2-7
CAISVEFETAAYEQYF
TGTGCCATCAGTGTAGAGTTTGAGACAGCGGCCTACGAGCAGTACTTC
>NA|TRBV20-1|TRBD2|16|TRBJ2-3
CSASHSGTSGTDTQYF
TGCAGTGCTAGCCACTCCGGGACTAGCGGCACAGATACGCAGTATTTT
>few|TRBV7-2|TRBD2|16|TRBJ2-1
CASSPEGTRTNNEQFF
TGTGCCAGCAGCCCGGAGGGGACTAGGACCAACAATGAGCAGTTCTTC
>NA|TRBV20-1|NA|14|TRBJ2-3
CSALRATFTDTQYF
TGCAGTGCTTTGCGCGCCACTTTCACAGATACGCAGTATTTT
>NA|TRBV20-1|NA|15|TRBJ1-1
CSATVTGGLNTEAFF
TGCAGTGCCACAGTAACCGGGGGGCTGAACACTGAAGCTTTCTTT
>NA|TRBV2|NA|16|TRBJ1-5
CASSERADYSNQPQHF
TGTGCCAGCAGTGAAAGGGCAGATTATAGCAATCAGCCCCAGCATTTT
>NA|TRBV6-5|TRBD1|16|TRBJ1-4
CASSSRQGPEEEKLFF
TGTGCCAGCAGTTCGAGACAGGGCCCTGAGGAGGAAAAACTGTTTTTT
>many|TRBV3-1|NA|13|TRBJ2-1
CASSQRGSNEQFF
TGTGCCAGCAGCCAAAGGGGGAGTAATGAGCAGTTCTTC
>NA|TRBV7-3|NA|15|TRBJ2-7
CASSLTSLGSYEQYF
TGTGCCAGCAGCTTAACGTCGTTGGGCTCCTACGAGCAGTACTTC
>many|TRBV12-3/TRBV12-4|NA|15|TRBJ1-5
CASSLAGARNQPQHF
TGTGCCAGCAGTTTAGCGGGGGCTCGCAATCAGCCCCAGCATTTT
>NA|TRBV5-1|NA|13|TRBJ2-5
CASSFGTGETQYF
TGCGCCAGCAGCTTTGGGACGGGAGAGACCCAGTACTTC
>NA|TRBV12-3/TRBV12-4|NA|14|TRBJ2-3
CASGGGQRRDTQYF
TGTGCCAGCGGGGGAGGACAGAGACGGGATACGCAGTATTTT
>NA|TRBV12-3/TRBV12-4|TRBD1|17|TRBJ1-2
CASSLVGSGTGHYGYTF
TGTGCCAGCAGTTTAGTGGGATCCGGGACAGGTCACTATGGCTACACCTTC
>NA|TRBV10-3|NA|16|TRBJ1-1
CAISDQGGVRGTEAFF
TGTGCCATCAGTGACCAGGGAGGAGTGAGAGGGACTGAAGCTTTCTTT
>once|TRBV5-1|NA|15|TRBJ2-2
CASSLEGSGTGELFF
TGCGCCAGCAGCTTGGAGGGGTCCGGCACCGGGGAGCTGTTTTTT
>NA|TRBV20-1|NA|15|TRBJ1-5
CSARQPSGANQPQHF
TGCAGTGCTAGACAACCCTCGGGGGCTAATCAGCCCCAGCATTTT
>NA|TRBV20-1|TRBD1|14|TRBJ1-1
CSASPRQGNTEAFF
TGCAGTGCTAGTCCCCGACAGGGGAACACTGAAGCTTTCTTT
>NA|TRBV7-8|TRBD2|18|TRBJ2-3
CASSTRLAPTKAPDTQYF
TGTGCCAGCAGCACAAGACTAGCGCCAACGAAGGCCCCAGATACGCAGTATTTT
>NA|TRBV5-5|NA|14|TRBJ1-1
CASSAPGLPVEAFF
TGTGCCAGCAGCGCTCCGGGCCTACCCGTTGAAGCTTTCTTT
>NA|TRBV4-2|NA|15|TRBJ2-7
CASSQSTAIAYEQYF
TGTGCCAGCAGCCAATCGACAGCGATAGCCTACGAGCAGTACTTC
>NA|TRBV5-1|NA|13|TRBJ1-5
CASRKEAEGPQHF
TGCGCCAGCAGGAAGGAGGCCGAGGGGCCCCAGCATTTT
>few|TRBV5-1|NA|12|TRBJ2-7
CASSFNGYEQYF
TGCGCCAGCAGCTTTAACGGCTACGAGCAGTACTTC
>NA|TRBV27|TRBD1|15|TRBJ2-1
CASSLKSGGGYEQFF
TGTGCCAGCAGTTTAAAATCAGGGGGCGGGTATGAGCAGTTCTTC